This T cell receptor beta chain was observed in a study of blood T cell repertoires in COVID-19 (TCRdb year 2020). Regarding the research as a whole: Samples from collaborators originated in the United States, Italy and Spain and spanned both the acute and convalescent phases of COVID-19. The samples were drawn from the first 160 participants of the ongoing ImmuneRACE study and from some 1,300 subjects provided by 6 global collaborators. Subjects who had been exposed to COVID-19, were actively infected with it, or had recovered from it provided the deeply sampled blood TCRbeta repertoires that made up the dataset. HLA class I and class II types, where available, came from metadata supplied by the sample provider rather than from assay-based typing. The prospective study material was composed of cDNA or gDNA derived from T cells, B-cell-depleted T cells, or PBMCs. Nearly every sample came with metadata listing a de-identified subject ID, COVID-19 status, age in years and sex. The repertoires were made available in a free public database intended to serve as a resource for research on the immune response to SARS-CoV-2.

Enrolling through a virtual design, the prospective study's participants ranged in age from roughly 18 to 89 years and lived across some 23 United States geographic areas. To assign participants to cohorts, the prospective study relied on clinical history that participants themselves reported in a screening survey and a study questionnaire. In the prospective study, mobile phlebotomists collected whole blood, serum and a nasopharyngeal or oropharyngeal swab from each participant. Prospective study participants could optionally give additional blood draws and questionnaires over an approximately 2-month period. Prospective study blood samples were shipped either frozen or at room temperature before DNA extraction. Points on this clone: The clone's antigen remains unknown. The junction differs from germline at one of its ends, possibly a read error.

General conclusions and limits of the study: How much clinical and demographic metadata was included differed by source and by participant, and the metadata was provided uncurated.

According to the germline V gene, CDR1 reads LGHNA and CDR2 reads YSLEER. Reading from cysteine to phenylalanine, the CDR3 counts 15 amino acids. Just the 45-base CDR3 DNA is kept, in frame starting at base 1. TCRbeta CDR3 regions were amplified from genomic DNA using the immunoSEQ Assay, a bias-controlled multiplex PCR. The published analysis was carried out like this. Nucleated cell counts per sample were estimated from amplification of reference gene primers within the assay. Sequence reads were collapsed and filtered to measure the absolute abundance of every unique TCRbeta CDR3 rearrangement. Productive Simpson clonality was computed per sample as the square root of Simpson's diversity index over productive rearrangements. The source is immuneACCESS, and TCRdb retained only in-frame sequences with V and J called. Part of the clones is not carried over; for the studies checked, unresolved V genes explain less than half of this, and the remainder is unexplained. V and J calls and clone size are as listed in that table; D and trimming were resolved from the DNA. This sample holds approximately 140,000 clones; around 89% were observed only once. More than 1% of the sample goes to the ten largest clones.

Sequenced material: PBMCs or T cells enriched from blood (not recorded which). The chain uses TRBV4-3 and TRBJ1-2, with a tentative D gene TRBD1 over 6 matching bases. The clonotype was recovered from a woman aged 30 to 39 with acute COVID-19. The CDR3 region reads CASSQAGNSGTPSYF. The nucleotide sequence reads TGCGCCAGCAGCCAAGCTGGGAATAGCGGGACACCATCCTACTTC.